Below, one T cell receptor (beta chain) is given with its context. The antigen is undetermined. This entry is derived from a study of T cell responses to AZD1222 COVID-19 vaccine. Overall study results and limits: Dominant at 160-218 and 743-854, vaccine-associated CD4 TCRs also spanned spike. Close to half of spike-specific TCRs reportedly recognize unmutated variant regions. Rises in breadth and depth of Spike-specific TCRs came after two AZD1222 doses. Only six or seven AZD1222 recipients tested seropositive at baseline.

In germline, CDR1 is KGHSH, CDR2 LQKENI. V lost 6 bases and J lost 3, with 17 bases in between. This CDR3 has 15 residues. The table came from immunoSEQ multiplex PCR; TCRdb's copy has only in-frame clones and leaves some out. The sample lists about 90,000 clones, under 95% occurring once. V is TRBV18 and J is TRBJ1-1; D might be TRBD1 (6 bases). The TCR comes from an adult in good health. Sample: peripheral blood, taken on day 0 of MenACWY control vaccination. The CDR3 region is CASSLLQGSDTEAFF. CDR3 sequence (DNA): TGTGCCAGCTCCCTACTACAGGGTTCGGACACTGAAGCTTTCTTT.